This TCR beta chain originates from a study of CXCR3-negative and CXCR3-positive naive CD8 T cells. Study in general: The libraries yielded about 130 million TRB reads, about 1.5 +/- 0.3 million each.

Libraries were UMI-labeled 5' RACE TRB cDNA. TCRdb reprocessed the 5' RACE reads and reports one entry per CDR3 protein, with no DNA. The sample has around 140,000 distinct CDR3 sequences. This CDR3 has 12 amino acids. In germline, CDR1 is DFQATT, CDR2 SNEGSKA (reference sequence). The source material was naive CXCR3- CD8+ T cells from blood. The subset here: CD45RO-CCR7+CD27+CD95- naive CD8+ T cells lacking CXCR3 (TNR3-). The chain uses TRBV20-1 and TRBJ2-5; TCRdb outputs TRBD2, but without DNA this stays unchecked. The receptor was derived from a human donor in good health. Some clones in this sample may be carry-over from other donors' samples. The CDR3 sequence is CSSDQSGETQYF.